This T cell receptor beta chain was recorded in a study of T cell clones after liver transplantation. Study details: TCRbeta sequencing after a pre-transplant mixed lymphocyte reaction identified graft-donor-reactive clones, later tracked in post-transplant blood. Pre-transplant mixed lymphocyte reactions yielded third-party-reactive TCRbeta sequences as comparators for graft-donor-reactive sequences. HCV positivity affected three of eight recipients; the rest lacked autoimmune or viral indications. Notes on the study in general: Conclusions were preliminary, with small, heterogeneous patient groups.

As for this clone: The antigen is unknown.

This table comes from immunoSEQ multiplex PCR, and its TCRdb copy is limited to in-frame clones, with some not included. Counted here are about 76,000 clones, over 80% occurring once; the ten biggest clones make up roughly 3%. This sequence originates from a human patient who received a liver transplant. Some T cells may be transferred from the graft donor. The specimen comprised CD4+ T cells from blood, sampled at the 22-month timepoint.

CDR3 nucleotides: TGCGCCAGCAGCCAAGAGTCGGTCAGGAGTAGACCTAACTATGGCTACACCTTC. It encodes CASSQESVRSRPNYGYTF. The chain employs TRBV4-1 and TRBJ1-2; D unclear. Trimming left V 0 bases short and J 0 bases short, with 17 bases between. The CDR3 is 18 residues long. Germline CDR1 is MGHRA and CDR2 is YSYEKL.